This is a list of T cell receptor beta chains from one sample in a study of blood T cell repertoires in COVID-19. Here immunoSEQ multiplex PCR was the method, and the copy in TCRdb shows in-frame clones only, minus some. Among 150,000 to 200,000 clones listed, around four fifths were seen once. Material for sequencing was peripheral blood. The receptor source for this set is a human donor with acute or convalescent COVID-19. The donor label of this sample is uncertain. CDR3s include the opening cysteine and the closing phenylalanine or tryptophan.

j_call v_call cdr3_aa
TRBJ2-5 TRBV2 CASSEARVETQYF
TRBJ2-7 TRBV11-2 CASSLDLASATYEQYF
TRBJ1-4 TRBV28 CASSLSHNEKLFF
TRBJ1-1 TRBV28 CASSRMQTPNTEAFF
TRBJ2-2 TRBV4-3 CASSQDRTGELFF
TRBJ1-4 TRBV5-1 CASSSGEKWEKLFF
TRBJ1-1 TRBV6-5 CASSYNQMNTEAFF
TRBJ1-2 TRBV27 CASSPAGQPYYGYTF
TRBJ1-2 TRBV18 CASSPTAQTQGSGYTF
TRBJ2-2 TRBV19 CASTARSGSTGELFF
TRBJ1-5 TRBV19 CASSTQGSNQPQHF
TRBJ1-1 TRBV10-2 CASMRDSPEAFF
TRBJ1-5 TRBV2 CASRGGQGSGQPQHF
TRBJ1-4 TRBV4-2 CASRLAGQGDEKLFF
TRBJ1-1 TRBV19 CASMADQGVTEAFF
TRBJ2-3 TRBV6-5 CASSPSTDTQYF
TRBJ2-1 TRBV11-3 CASSLGSGTGSYNEQFF
TRBJ2-3 TRBV10-3 CAISLSNTDTQYF
TRBJ2-1 TRBV27 CASSLLGGSPGEQFF
TRBJ2-2 TRBV10-3 CAISEQANGELFF
TRBJ1-2 TRBV30 CASQIQGVVGGYTF
TRBJ2-5 TRBV6-5 CASNLLAGGSETQYF
TRBJ1-4 TRBV2 CASSQFGTNEKLFF
TRBJ1-3 TRBV5-5 CASSLEANREVSGNTIYF
TRBJ2-5 TRBV13 CASSTRDNQETQYF
TRBJ1-6 TRBV15 CATSTPGQGDHSPLHF
TRBJ1-3 TRBV9 CASSPGGPLSGNTIYF
TRBJ2-2 TRBV10-1 CASSTGTVTGELFF
TRBJ2-3 TRBV18 CASSPSAGLLDTQYF
TRBJ2-7 TRBV9 CASSGGLVITYEQYF
TRBJ1-5 TRBV7-2 CASSPGQVGQPQHF
TRBJ2-7 TRBV11-1 CASSPVEEEQYF
TRBJ2-5 TRBV11-2 CASSLGVLAQETQYF